Below, 29 T cell receptor beta chains from the same sample are listed, as sequenced in a study of blood T cell repertoires in COVID-19. TCRdb keeps only in-frame clones here, not all; method: immunoSEQ multiplex PCR. The table records approximately 250,000 clones, 70% to 85% of them present only once. Sequenced material: PBMCs or T cells enriched from blood (not recorded which). Every receptor here comes from a man aged 35 to 55 who had recovered from COVID-19.

V gene TRBV7-2 combines with J gene TRBJ1-1, with a possible D match to TRBD1 (5 bases). V was clipped by 3 bases and J by 5 bases, with 13 bases between them. This CDR3 has 14 amino acids. The germline gives CDR1 SGHTA, CDR2 FQGNSA. CDR3 in DNA: TGTGCCAGCAGCTTTCGGGGGGAAGGAACTGAAGCTTTCTTT. This encodes CASSFRGEGTEAFF.

The chain joins TRBV7-2 to TRBJ2-1, with 10 nucleotides matching TRBD2. V trimming: 7 bases; J trimming: 3 bases; junction bases outside the gene matches: 3. The CDR3 covers 14 residues. The germline V gene encodes CDR1 SGHTA and CDR2 FQGNSA. The CDR3 DNA reads as TGTGCCAGCATCGTAGCGGGGGGCTACAATGAGCAGTTCTTC. Translation gives CASIVAGGYNEQFF.

The chain uses TRBV2 and TRBJ1-2; D unclear. CDR3 length: 13 residues. The germline V and J ends were trimmed by 6 bases and 6 bases, with 14 bases remaining between them. CDR1 is SNHLY and CDR2 is FYNNEI in the germline V gene. CDR3 in amino acids: CASRLEASHGYTF. For the CDR3, the DNA is TGTGCCAGCAGGCTAGAGGCGTCTCATGGCTACACCTTC.

This sequence joins TRBV28 and TRBJ2-7; maybe TRBD2 (5 bases). The germline V gene encodes CDR1 MDHEN and CDR2 SYDVKM. The CDR3 loop spans 14 amino acids. V was cut by 4 bases and J by 10 bases, with 20 bases left in between. In nucleotides, the CDR3 is TGTGCCAGCAGTTCCGGATCCTACCAAGGGAGCCAGTACTTC. Its translation: CASSSGSYQGSQYF. The variable domain in full, completed from reference TRBV28 and TRBJ2-7, reads DVKVTQSSRYLVKRTGEKVFLECVQDMDHENMFWYRQDPGLGLRLIYFSYDVKMKEKGDIPEGYSVSREKKERFSLILESASTNQTSMYLCASSSGSYQGSQYFGPGTRLTVT.

The chain couples TRBV4-1 to TRBJ2-1, with 8 positions matching TRBD2. The CDR3 consists of 13 residues. Germline V gives CDR1 MGHRA, CDR2 YSYEKL. V lost 7 bases, J lost 6 bases, and 5 bases stayed unmatched. CDR3 in amino acids: CASKREYGNEQFF. The CDR3 DNA is TGCGCCAGCAAGCGGGAGTATGGCAATGAGCAGTTCTTC.

The chain carries TRBV19 and TRBJ1-4; D might be TRBD1 (5 bases). The V end lost 7 bases, the J end lost 6 bases, and 21 bases lay between the germline ends. CDR3 length: 16 amino acids. The V gene's germline CDR1 is LNHDA and CDR2 SQIVND (reference sequence). The CDR3 spells CASTPRSTASDEKLFF. The CDR3 bases are TGTGCCAGTACCCCTAGGTCGACAGCTTCGGATGAAAAACTGTTTTTT.

The gene calls are TRBV5-1 and TRBJ2-7, with 9 bases fitting TRBD1. The CDR3 is 14 residues long. Germline CDR1 and CDR2: SGHRS and YFSETQ. V lost 3 bases to trimming and J lost 3 bases; unmatched junction nucleotides: 4. The chain's CDR3 is CASSSTTGGYEQYF. The CDR3 bases are TGCGCCAGCAGCTCGACGACAGGGGGCTACGAGCAGTACTTC.

The chain joins TRBV6-5 to TRBJ2-7, with 8 bases aligning to TRBD2. Losses at the gene ends were 5 bases for V and 5 bases for J; bases not matched to a gene: 8. The CDR3 is 14 residues long. The V gene's germline CDR1 is MNHEY and CDR2 SVGAGI. CDR3 bases: TGTGCCAGCAGTCAGCAGCGGGAGTTGAACGAGCAGTACTTC. Protein sequence: CASSQQRELNEQYF.

The chain is built from TRBV14 and TRBJ1-1, with D hard to call. The germline V and J ends were trimmed by 5 bases and 7 bases, with 14 bases remaining between them. Germline-derived CDR1 and CDR2 are SGHDN and FVKESK. CDR3 size: 13 residues. CDR3 protein: CASSWTGVSEAFF. The CDR3 coding sequence is TGTGCCAGCAGCTGGACCGGGGTGAGTGAAGCTTTCTTT. The entire variable domain, with the rest obtained from reference TRBV14 and TRBJ1-1, is as follows: EAGVTQFPSHSVIEKGQTVTLRCDPISGHDNLYWYRRVMGKEIKFLLHFVKESKQDESGMPNNRFLAERTGGTYSTLKVQPAELEDSGVYFCASSWTGVSEAFFGQGTRLTVV.

The V gene is TRBV7-6, the J gene TRBJ1-1, with D uncertain. The germline V and J ends were trimmed by 5 bases and 3 bases, with 19 bases remaining between them. Germline V gene data show CDR1 as SGHVS and CDR2 as FNYEAQ. CDR3 length: 16 residues. The CDR3 region has the DNA TGTGCCAGCAGCCCCCTCTTGACATCCCCGGACACTGAAGCTTTCTTT. Translation gives CASSPLLTSPDTEAFF.

This clone was counted a single time. This chain links TRBV29-1 with TRBJ1-2; 9 nucleotides agree with TRBD1. The germline gives CDR1 SQVTM, CDR2 ANQGSEA. This CDR3 spans 15 amino acids. Trimming took 4 bases from V and 7 from J; bases not matched to a gene: 13. The CDR3 spells CSVGDSGQGAGGYTF. CDR3 DNA: TGCAGCGTTGGGGACTCGGGACAGGGAGCCGGTGGCTACACCTTC.

The V call is TRBV28, the J call TRBJ2-7; maybe TRBD1 (6 bases). V was cut by 5 bases and J by 6 bases, with 14 bases left in between. Per germline, CDR1 MDHEN and CDR2 SYDVKM. The CDR3 totals 13 residues. CDR3 nucleotides: TGTGCCAGCAGTCGTACAGGGTTGGGCGAGCAGTACTTC. As protein: CASSRTGLGEQYF.

J is TRBJ1-3 and V is TRBV30, with D unclear. From germline, CDR1 is GTSNPN and CDR2 SVGIG (reference sequence). Trimming pared 0 bases from V and 4 bases from J, leaving 10 bases between. This CDR3 is built from 14 residues. CDR3 nucleotide sequence: TGTGCCTGGAGTGTTTCCAGGTCCGGAAACACCATATATTTT. Amino acids: CAWSVSRSGNTIYF.

The rearrangement joins TRBV11-2 to TRBJ2-2; TRBD1 matches 8 bases. This CDR3 has 14 amino acids. The V and J ends lost 5 bases and 7 bases, in that order; junction bases with no gene match: 6. Germline lookup yields CDR1 SGHAT and CDR2 FQNNGV. Here the CDR3 DNA reads TGTGCCAGCAGCACGGACAGGGAGATCGGGGAGCTGTTTTTT. Translating gives CASSTDREIGELFF. Supplemented by reference TRBV11-2 and TRBJ2-2, the full variable domain reads EAGVAQSPRYKIIEKRQSVAFWCNPISGHATLYWYQQILGQGPKLLIQFQNNGVVDDSQLPKDRFSAERLKGVDSTLKIQPAKLEDSAVYLCASSTDREIGELFFGEGSRLTVL.

The CDR3 DNA is TGTGCCAGCAGCCACGGACAGGGCCCCCAAGAGACCCAGTACTTC. It translates to CASSHGQGPQETQYF. J is TRBJ2-5 and V is TRBV7-3, with TRBD1 matching over 8 bases. The trim removed 5 bases at V and 1 base at J, leaving 6 bases unmatched. This CDR3 region has 15 residues. The germline gives CDR1 SGHTA, CDR2 FQGTGA.

This CDR3 reads CASSLVMGQGKAFF. CDR3 DNA: TGTGCCAGCAGCTTAGTAATGGGACAGGGTAAAGCTTTCTTT. The chain has TRBV7-2 and TRBJ1-1; 9 bases agree with TRBD1. CDR1 is SGHTA, CDR2 FQGNSA, per germline. The V and J ends lost 1 base and 9 bases, in that order; junction bases with no gene match: 6. The CDR3 is made up of 14 amino acids.

This rearrangement joins TRBV9 to TRBJ1-5; the D gene is possibly TRBD1 (5 bases). Trimming pared 4 bases from V and 5 bases from J, leaving 16 bases between. The CDR3 runs 15 residues. Germline V gene data show CDR1 as SGDLS and CDR2 as YYNGEE. CDR3 coding DNA: TGTGCCAGCAGCCCGGGCGCGGGGGGATATCAGCCCCAGCATTTT. Translated: CASSPGAGGYQPQHF.

The chain carries TRBV6-6 and TRBJ2-7, with 10 bases matching TRBD2. V lost 2 bases to trimming and J lost 3 bases; unmatched junction nucleotides: 7. The V gene's germline CDR1 is MNHNY and CDR2 SVGAGI (reference sequence). The CDR3 is 16 amino acids. CDR3 amino acids: CASSYQNSGGRYEQYF. The CDR3 DNA reads TGTGCCAGCAGTTACCAAAATAGCGGGGGGCGCTACGAGCAGTACTTC.

The chain recombines TRBV11-3 with TRBJ2-5; tentative D call: TRBD2 (6 bases). Trimming removed 6 bases from V and 2 bases from J, with 13 bases in between. The CDR3 is 14 residues long. Per germline, CDR1 SGHNT and CDR2 YENEEA. This chain's CDR3 is CASSYTGRQETQYF. CDR3 sequence (DNA): TGTGCCAGCAGTTATACCGGGAGACAAGAGACCCAGTACTTC.

This clone was observed a few times. V and J are TRBV24-1 and TRBJ1-1; no clear D. The ends were cut back, 4 bases at V and 6 bases at J, with 11 bases in the middle. The V gene's germline CDR1 is KGHDR and CDR2 SFDVKD. The CDR3 totals 13 residues. This CDR3 is CATSDSGLPEAFF. The CDR3 nucleotides are TGTGCCACCAGTGACTCCGGACTGCCTGAAGCTTTCTTT.

The chain recombines TRBV7-2 with TRBJ1-2, with 8 bases identical to TRBD1. CDR1 is SGHTA and CDR2 is FQGNSA in the germline V gene. This CDR3 has 16 amino acids. The trim removed 5 bases at V and 8 bases at J, leaving 16 bases unmatched. The CDR3 reads CASSPTPDRASGGYTF. DNA of the CDR3: TGTGCCAGCAGCCCCACGCCGGACAGGGCTTCCGGCGGCTACACCTTC.

The rearrangement joins TRBV29-1 to TRBJ2-1; TRBD2 agrees at 9 bases. The germline V gene encodes CDR1 SQVTM and CDR2 ANQGSEA. The CDR3 extends over 13 amino acids. V was pared by 7 bases and J by 6 bases, with 7 bases of the junction left unmatched. The chain's CDR3 is CSAPPTSGNEQFF. CDR3 coding DNA: TGCAGCGCGCCCCCGACTAGCGGCAATGAGCAGTTCTTC.

This chain connects TRBV5-1 to TRBJ2-1, with TRBD2 matching over 10 bases. V shed 7 bases and J 5 bases; nucleotides not matched to a gene: 6. Germline assignment: CDR1 SGHRS and CDR2 YFSETQ. This CDR3 has 14 amino acids. Written as DNA, the CDR3 is TGCGCCAGCCGGGGGCTAGCGGGGGACAATGAGCAGTTCTTC. Its protein is CASRGLAGDNEQFF.

This clone was counted ten times or more. The rearrangement links TRBV5-1 to TRBJ2-7; 9 nucleotides align to TRBD2. The CDR3 extends over 15 amino acids. Germline trimming cut 3 bases from V and 2 bases from J; bases unmatched to any gene: 6. Germline V gives CDR1 SGHRS, CDR2 YFSETQ. CDR3 nucleotide sequence: TGCGCCAGCAGCTCGGGGCGGACTAGCGCCTACGAGCAGTACTTC. This codes for CASSSGRTSAYEQYF.

V and J are TRBV7-7 and TRBJ1-2; tentatively, D is TRBD1 (6 bases). CDR3 length: 12 amino acids. V lost 9 bases to trimming and J lost 7 bases, with 15 bases between them. The germline V gene encodes CDR1 SSHAT and CDR2 FNYEAQ (reference sequence). The CDR3 loop is CAREGGRSGYTF. The CDR3 DNA follows: TGTGCCAGAGAGGGGGGGCGTAGTGGCTACACCTTC.

The chain carries TRBV30 and TRBJ2-5; TRBD1 matches at 8 bases. CDR1 GTSNPN and CDR2 SVGIG come from the germline V gene (reference sequence). V shed 4 bases, J shed 5 bases, and the junction held 6 bases outside the gene matches. This CDR3 contains 13 residues. DNA for the CDR3: TGTGCCTGGAACAGGGGGGTTTGGGAGACCCAGTACTTC. Its translation is CAWNRGVWETQYF.

The rearrangement uses TRBV5-1 and TRBJ1-6; the D is unclear. In germline, CDR1 is SGHRS, CDR2 YFSETQ. This CDR3 contains 17 residues. V was clipped by 0 bases and J by 5 bases, with 15 bases between them. CDR3 loop: CASSLEARWQHNSPLHF. The CDR3 region has the DNA TGCGCCAGCAGCTTGGAGGCGAGGTGGCAGCATAATTCACCCCTCCACTTT.

The rearrangement links TRBV2 to TRBJ1-1, with D uncertain. Germline lookup yields CDR1 SNHLY and CDR2 FYNNEI. The CDR3 has 14 amino acids. Trimming stripped 6 bases from V and 0 bases from J, with 11 bases between. The CDR3 protein is CASSRETLNTEAFF. As DNA, the CDR3 is TGTGCCAGCAGCCGGGAGACTCTGAACACTGAAGCTTTCTTT.

This chain uses TRBV7-9 with TRBJ1-2; TRBD1 aligns across 8 bases. The CDR3 consists of 15 residues. With V trimmed by 4 bases and J by 3 bases, 7 bases remained unmatched. Germline values: CDR1 SEHNR, CDR2 FQNEAQ (reference sequence). CDR3 coding DNA: TGTGCCAGCAGCTCCCGACAGGGGCAGGACTATGGCTACACCTTC. This codes for CASSSRQGQDYGYTF. The full variable domain, its missing parts supplied by reference TRBV7-9 and TRBJ1-2, is DTGVSQNPRHKITKRGQNVTFRCDPISEHNRLYWYRQTLGQGPEFLTYFQNEAQLEKSRLLSDRFSAERPKGSFSTLEIQRTEQGDSAMYLCASSSRQGQDYGYTFGSGTRLTVV.